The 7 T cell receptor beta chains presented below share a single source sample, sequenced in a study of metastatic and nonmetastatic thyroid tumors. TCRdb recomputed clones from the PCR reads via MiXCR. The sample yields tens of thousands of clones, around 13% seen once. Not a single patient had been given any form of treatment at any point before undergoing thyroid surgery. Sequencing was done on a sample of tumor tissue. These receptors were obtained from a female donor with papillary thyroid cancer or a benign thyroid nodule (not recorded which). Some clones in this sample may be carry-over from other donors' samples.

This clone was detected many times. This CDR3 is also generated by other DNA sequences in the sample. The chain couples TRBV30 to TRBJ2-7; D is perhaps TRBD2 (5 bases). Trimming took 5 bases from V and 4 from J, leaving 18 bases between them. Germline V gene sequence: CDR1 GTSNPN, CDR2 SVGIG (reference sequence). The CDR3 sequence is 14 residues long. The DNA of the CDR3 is TGTGCCTGGTCAAGACTACACAGACTATACGAGCAGTACTTC. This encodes CAWSRLHRLYEQYF.

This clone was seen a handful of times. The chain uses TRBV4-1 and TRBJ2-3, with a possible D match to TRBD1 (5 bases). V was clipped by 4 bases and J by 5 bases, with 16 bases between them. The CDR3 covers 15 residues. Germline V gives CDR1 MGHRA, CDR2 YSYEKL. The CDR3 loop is CASSRAESRGDTQYF. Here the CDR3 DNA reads TGCGCCAGCAGCCGTGCAGAGTCAAGGGGAGATACGCAGTATTTT.

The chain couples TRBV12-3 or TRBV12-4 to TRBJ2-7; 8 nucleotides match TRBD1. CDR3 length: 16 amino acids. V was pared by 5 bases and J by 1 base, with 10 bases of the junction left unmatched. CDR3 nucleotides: TGTGCCAGCAGTGGAGTCCGGGACAGGCATTCCTACGAGCAGTACTTC. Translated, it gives CASSGVRDRHSYEQYF.

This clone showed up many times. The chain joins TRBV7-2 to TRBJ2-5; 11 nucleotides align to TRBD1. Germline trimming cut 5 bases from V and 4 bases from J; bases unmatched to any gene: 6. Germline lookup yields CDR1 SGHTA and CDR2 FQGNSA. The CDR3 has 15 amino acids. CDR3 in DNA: TGTGCCAGCAGCCTACTAGGGACAGGGGGAGAGACCCAGTACTTC. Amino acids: CASSLLGTGGETQYF.

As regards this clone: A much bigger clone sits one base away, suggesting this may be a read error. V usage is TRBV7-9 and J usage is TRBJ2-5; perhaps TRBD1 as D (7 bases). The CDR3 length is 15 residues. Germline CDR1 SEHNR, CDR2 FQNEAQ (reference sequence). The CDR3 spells CASILMQGGRETQYF. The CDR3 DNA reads TGTGCCAGCATCTTAATGCAGGGGGGACGTGAGACCCAGTACTTC.

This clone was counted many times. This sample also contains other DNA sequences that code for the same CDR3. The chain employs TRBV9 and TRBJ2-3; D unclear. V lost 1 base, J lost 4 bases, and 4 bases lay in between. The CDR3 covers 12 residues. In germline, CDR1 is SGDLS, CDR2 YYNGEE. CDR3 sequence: CASSVFSDTQYF. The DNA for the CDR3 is TGTGCCAGCAGCGTATTCTCAGATACGCAGTATTTT.

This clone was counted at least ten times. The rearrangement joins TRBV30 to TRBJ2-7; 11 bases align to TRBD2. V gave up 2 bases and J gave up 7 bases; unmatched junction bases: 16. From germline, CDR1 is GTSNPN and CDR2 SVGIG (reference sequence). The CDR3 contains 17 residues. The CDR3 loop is CAWSRIAGGPILSEQYF. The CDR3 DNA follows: TGTGCCTGGAGTAGGATAGCGGGAGGGCCAATTCTAAGTGAGCAGTACTTC.